This entry lists 17 T cell receptor beta chains sequenced from one sample in a study of CD8 T cells in Susac syndrome. RNA, at about 0.45 to 1 ug, was reverse transcribed with random hexamers. Each CDR3 protein is one row after TCRdb ran MiXCR on the immunoSEQ multiplex PCR reads. Of some 150,000 distinct CDR3 sequences in the sample, approximately 94% were seen once. Sequenced sample: CD4+ T cells from PBMCs. These receptors originate from a human donor in good health.

V and J are TRBV2 and TRBJ2-3, with 12 bases lining up with TRBD1. From germline, CDR1 is SNHLY and CDR2 FYNNEI. The CDR3 has 15 amino acids. V lost 6 bases to trimming and J lost 4 bases; unmatched junction nucleotides: 5. The chain's CDR3 is CASSPGQGASDTQYF. The CDR3 DNA is TGTGCCAGCAGCCCGGGACAGGGGGCATCAGATACGCAGTATTTT.

This chain joins TRBV20-1 and TRBJ2-1; tentative D call: TRBD2 (6 bases). Germline-derived CDR1 and CDR2 are DFQATT and SNEGSKA (reference sequence). The CDR3 extends over 11 amino acids. Trimming stripped 6 bases from V and 12 bases from J, with 15 bases between. CDR3 residues: CSALLGLSQFF. The CDR3 DNA follows: TGCAGTGCGCTCCTGGGACTTTCGCAGTTCTTC.

V gene TRBV7-9 combines with J gene TRBJ2-1, with TRBD2 matching over 8 bases. Germline V gives CDR1 SEHNR, CDR2 FQNEAQ (reference sequence). J gave up 4 bases and V 11 bases, and 13 bases lay outside the gene matches. The CDR3 is 15 amino acids. Written as DNA, the CDR3 is TGTGCCCGGGGAAGCGGGAGTCCCTGGTACAATGAGCAGTTCTTC. Translated, it gives CARGSGSPWYNEQFF.

The chain combines TRBV30 with TRBJ2-5, with 10 positions matching TRBD2. There are 17 residues in the CDR3. Germline loops: CDR1 GTSNPN, CDR2 SVGIG (reference sequence). V lost 2 bases to trimming and J lost 1 base; unmatched junction nucleotides: 10. CDR3 in DNA: TGTGCCTGGAGTACCGCCCGGACTAGCGGTACCCAAGAGACCCAGTACTTC. Its translation is CAWSTARTSGTQETQYF.

The V gene is TRBV7-2, the J gene TRBJ1-5, with 7 positions matching TRBD1. V was pared by 8 bases and J by 2 bases, with 12 bases of the junction left unmatched. This CDR3 comprises 16 residues. Germline V gene data show CDR1 as SGHTA and CDR2 as FQGNSA. As DNA, the CDR3 is TGTGCCAGCGGGACAGCAGGGCTCGAGGGCAATCAGCCCCAGCATTTT. Translation: CASGTAGLEGNQPQHF. Based on the CDR3 plus reference TRBV7-2 and TRBJ1-5, the full variable domain is GAGVSQSPSNKVTEKGKDVELRCDPISGHTALYWYRQSLGQGLEFLIYFQGNSAPDKSGLPSDRFSAERTGGSVSTLTIQRTQQEDSAVYLCASGTAGLEGNQPQHFGDGTRLSIL.

V gene TRBV29-1 combines with J gene TRBJ1-2; perhaps TRBD1 as D (5 bases). Per the germline V gene, CDR1 is SQVTM and CDR2 is ANQGSEA. The V and J ends lost 1 base and 2 bases respectively, with 11 bases between them. This CDR3 region has 14 residues. The CDR3 loop is CSVEGRGGNYGYTF. CDR3 coding DNA: TGCAGCGTTGAAGGTCGTGGGGGAAACTATGGCTACACCTTC.

DNA of the CDR3: TGTGCCAGCTCACTCGGGACTAGCGGAAACTACGAGCAGTACTTC. Its translation: CASSLGTSGNYEQYF. The chain recombines TRBV18 with TRBJ2-7; TRBD2 matches at 11 bases. Germline trimming cut 4 bases from V and 3 bases from J; bases unmatched to any gene: 5. CDR3 length: 15 residues. From germline, CDR1 is KGHSH and CDR2 LQKENI.

The CDR3 DNA follows: TGTGCCAGCAGTAACTACAGGGTCACTGAAGCTTTCTTT. Protein product: CASSNYRVTEAFF. The genes are TRBV6-6 and TRBJ1-1; maybe TRBD1 (6 bases). The CDR3 is made up of 13 amino acids. Trimming removed 5 bases from V and 4 bases from J, with 11 bases in between. The germline gives CDR1 MNHNY, CDR2 SVGAGI (reference sequence).

The chain uses TRBV5-1 and TRBJ1-1, with D possibly TRBD1 on 6 matching bases. The V and J ends lost 1 base and 1 base respectively, with 11 bases between them. CDR1 is SGHRS and CDR2 is YFSETQ in the germline V gene. This CDR3 has 15 residues. Here the CDR3 DNA reads TGCGCCAGCAGCTTGCTTACAGGGACGAACACTGAAGCTTTCTTT. As protein: CASSLLTGTNTEAFF. The variable domain in full, completed from reference TRBV5-1 and TRBJ1-1, reads KAGVTQTPRYLIKTRGQQVTLSCSPISGHRSVSWYQQTPGQGLQFLFEYFSETQRNKGNFPGRFSGRQFSNSRSEMNVSTLELGDSALYLCASSLLTGTNTEAFFGQGTRLTVV.

This chain connects TRBV6-2 or TRBV6-3 to TRBJ2-7; D possibly uses TRBD1 or TRBD2 (5 bases each). The germline V and J ends were trimmed by 4 bases and 6 bases, with 25 bases remaining between them. The CDR3 loop spans 17 amino acids. CDR1 and CDR2 (germline): MNHEY, SVGEGT. The CDR3 sequence: CASSSHSPGRWELEQYF. The CDR3 DNA is TGTGCCAGCAGTTCCCACTCTCCGGGACGGTGGGAACTCGAGCAGTACTTC.

J is TRBJ2-5 and V is TRBV7-9; D is uncertain. Germline loops: CDR1 SEHNR, CDR2 FQNEAQ (reference sequence). This CDR3 contains 14 residues. Trimming pared 0 bases from V and 5 bases from J, leaving 10 bases between. The CDR3 sequence is CASSLASRVETQYF. The CDR3 DNA sequence: TGTGCCAGCAGCTTAGCCTCTAGGGTGGAGACCCAGTACTTC. The whole variable domain, remainder taken from reference TRBV7-9 and TRBJ2-5, is DTGVSQNPRHKITKRGQNVTFRCDPISEHNRLYWYRQTLGQGPEFLTYFQNEAQLEKSRLLSDRFSAERPKGSFSTLEIQRTEQGDSAMYLCASSLASRVETQYFGPGTRLLVL.

The chain is built from TRBV27 and TRBJ2-7; 8 bases align to TRBD2. The CDR3 has 14 amino acids. Unmatched junction bases numbered 7, after V lost 4 bases and J lost 5 bases. CDR1 is MNHEY, CDR2 SMNVEV, per germline (reference sequence). In nucleotides, the CDR3 is TGTGCCAGCAGTTCCGGGACTAGATCGCACGAGCAGTACTTC. Translating it yields CASSSGTRSHEQYF.

The rearrangement joins TRBV28 to TRBJ2-7; D unclear. Per the germline V gene, CDR1 is MDHEN and CDR2 is SYDVKM. The V end lost 2 bases, the J end lost 3 bases, and 11 bases lay between the germline ends. The CDR3 loop spans 14 amino acids. The CDR3 here is CASSLGVYLYEQYF. The CDR3, as DNA: TGTGCCAGCAGTTTAGGTGTCTACCTCTACGAGCAGTACTTC.

The CDR3 DNA is TGTGCCAGCAGCGTAGATCGGCTGGATACGCAGTATTTT. It is translated as CASSVDRLDTQYF. The chain couples TRBV9 to TRBJ2-3; D ambiguous. Germline V CDR1 and CDR2: SGDLS, YYNGEE. The CDR3 sequence is 13 residues long. Trimming pared 0 bases from V and 6 bases from J, leaving 8 bases between.

The V gene is TRBV6-5, the J gene TRBJ2-1; D gene uncertain. The germline CDR1 and CDR2 sequences are MNHEY and SVGAGI. The CDR3 runs 15 residues. Trimming shortened V by 0 bases and J by 5 bases, and 11 bases separated the two germline ends. The CDR3 region is CASSYSEVRDNEQFF. The DNA for the CDR3 is TGTGCCAGCAGTTACTCGGAAGTACGGGACAATGAGCAGTTCTTC.

The CDR3 bases are TGTGCCAGCAGCCAAGAGTATCAAGGGACTAGTAGGTTCTTC. Encoded protein: CASSQEYQGTSRFF. The genes are TRBV4-2 and TRBJ2-1; TRBD2 matches at 8 bases. J lost 15 bases, V lost 0 bases, and 10 bases had no gene match. The germline gives CDR1 LGHNA, CDR2 YNFKEQ. This CDR3 spans 14 amino acids.

The chain joins TRBV30 to TRBJ1-1; D is perhaps TRBD1 (6 bases). Trimming cost V 4 bases and J 0 bases, with 9 bases left between them. CDR3 length: 13 residues. Germline CDR1 is GTSNPN and CDR2 is SVGIG (reference sequence). The CDR3 bases are TGTGCCTGGATTACAGGGCTGAACACTGAAGCTTTCTTT. This translates into CAWITGLNTEAFF.